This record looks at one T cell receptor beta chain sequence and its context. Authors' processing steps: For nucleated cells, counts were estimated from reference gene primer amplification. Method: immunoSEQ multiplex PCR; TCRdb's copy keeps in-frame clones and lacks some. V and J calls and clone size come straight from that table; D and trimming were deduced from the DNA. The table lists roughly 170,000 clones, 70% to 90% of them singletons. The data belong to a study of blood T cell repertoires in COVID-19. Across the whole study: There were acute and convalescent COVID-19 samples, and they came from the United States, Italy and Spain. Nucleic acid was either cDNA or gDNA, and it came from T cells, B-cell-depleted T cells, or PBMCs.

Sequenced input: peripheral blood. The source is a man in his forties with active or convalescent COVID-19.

The CDR3 DNA reads TGCAGCGCCGAGGAGGTAGAGGAGGCGGGTGAAAAACTGTTTTTT. Translated, it gives CSAEEVEEAGEKLFF. This chain connects TRBV29-1 to TRBJ1-4; D gene ambiguous. The CDR3 loop spans 15 amino acids. The V end lost 7 bases, the J end lost 7 bases, and 22 bases lay between the germline ends. CDR1 SQVTM and CDR2 ANQGSEA come from the germline V gene.